This passage covers 10 T cell receptor beta chains from one sample sequenced in a study of technical replicates of blood from a handful of donors. Here immunoSEQ multiplex PCR was the method, and the copy in TCRdb shows in-frame clones only, minus some. The profile shows around 84,000 clones, 97% of them singletons. The sequenced material came from T cells isolated from PBMCs. These receptors were obtained from a human donor in good health.

V is TRBV11-3 and J is TRBJ1-5; a possible D gene is TRBD1 (6 bases). The CDR3 length is 19 residues. Per the germline V gene, CDR1 is SGHNT and CDR2 is YENEEA. V was pared by 5 bases and J by 8 bases, with 31 bases between. Written as DNA, the CDR3 is TGTGCCAGCAGCCACCAGACAAGGCCCTATGAGGGGGTCCGTGAGCCCCAGCATTTT. Its translation is CASSHQTRPYEGVREPQHF.

The chain links TRBV5-6 to TRBJ2-2, with 12 bases identical to TRBD2. The CDR3 length is 17 residues. Germline V gene lookup returns CDR1 SGHDT and CDR2 YYEEEE. Losses at the gene ends were 4 bases for V and 1 base for J; bases not matched to a gene: 5. The CDR3 sequence: CASSHQLAGGNTGELFF. CDR3 coding DNA: TGTGCCAGCAGCCACCAACTAGCGGGAGGGAACACCGGGGAGCTGTTTTTT.

The chain couples TRBV28 to TRBJ2-5; 10 positions agree with TRBD2. Germline V CDR1 and CDR2: MDHEN, SYDVKM. This CDR3 contains 15 residues. In nucleotides, the CDR3 is TGTCTAGTTGGAGCGGGAGGGCTGAACGCGGAGACCCAGTACTTC. Protein sequence: CLVGAGGLNAETQYF.

J is TRBJ2-7 and V is TRBV25-1; TRBD2 is a possible D gene (6 bases). Looked up from germline, CDR1 is MGHDK and CDR2 is SYGVNS. Trimming removed 5 bases from V and 3 bases from J, with 26 bases in between. The CDR3 is made up of 18 amino acids. As DNA, the CDR3 is TGTGCCAGCAGTCCAACCGGGACTCCTAGAGAAGTTTTCTACGAGCAGTACTTC. The encoded protein is CASSPTGTPREVFYEQYF.

The chain is built from TRBV27 and TRBJ1-3; a possible D gene is TRBD1 (5 bases). The V gene lost 0 bases and the J gene lost 4 bases, with 13 bases spanning the gap. The CDR3 covers 16 residues. The germline V gene has CDR1 MNHEY and CDR2 SMNVEV (reference sequence). The CDR3 here is CASSLSAARGGNTIYF. The CDR3 DNA sequence: TGTGCCAGCAGTTTATCCGCGGCCCGGGGGGGAAACACCATATATTTT.

The chain combines TRBV5-1 with TRBJ1-5; D uncertain. V gave up 2 bases and J gave up 6 bases, with 9 bases separating them. The CDR3 consists of 13 residues. Germline CDR1 and CDR2: SGHRS and YFSETQ. The CDR3 region has the DNA TGCGCCAGCAGCTTACGGGGAACTCAGCCCCAGCATTTT. Protein sequence: CASSLRGTQPQHF.

The rearrangement joins TRBV5-5 to TRBJ2-5; D is unclear. Trimming left V 0 bases short and J 4 bases short, with 7 bases between. The CDR3 runs to 13 residues. Germline values: CDR1 SGHKS, CDR2 YYEKEE (reference sequence). CDR3 sequence reads: CASSLAVTETQYF. The CDR3, as DNA: TGTGCCAGCAGCTTGGCAGTTACAGAGACCCAGTACTTC.

This clone was observed a single time. This chain joins TRBV2 and TRBJ1-2; D might be TRBD1 (5 bases). With 3 bases removed from V and 7 bases from J, the gap between germline ends came to 15 bases. CDR1 SNHLY and CDR2 FYNNEI come from the germline V gene. The CDR3 runs 14 residues. The CDR3 nucleotides are TGTGCCAGCAGTGACACGAGGTCAGGGATTGGCTACACCTTC. Encoded protein: CASSDTRSGIGYTF. Complete variable domain (other parts from reference TRBV2 and TRBJ1-2): EPEVTQTPSHQVTQMGQEVILRCVPISNHLYFYWYRQILGQKVEFLVSFYNNEISEKSEIFDDQFSVERPDGSNFTLKIRSTKLEDSAMYFCASSDTRSGIGYTFGSGTRLTVV.

This chain joins TRBV28 and TRBJ2-2, with 7 bases matching TRBD2. The CDR3 loop spans 15 amino acids. Germline V gene sequence: CDR1 MDHEN, CDR2 SYDVKM. V lost 3 bases, J lost 2 bases, and 3 bases stayed unmatched. The CDR3 is CASSFGTINTGELFF. In DNA, the CDR3 is TGTGCCAGCAGTTTTGGGACTATCAACACCGGGGAGCTGTTTTTT.

CDR3 nucleotides: TGTGCCACCGTCAAATTGCCCAGGGGGCTAACTGAAGCTTTCTTT. Protein sequence: CATVKLPRGLTEAFF. This chain uses TRBV6-1 with TRBJ1-1; 8 bases are a match to TRBD1. Losses at the gene ends were 10 bases for V and 5 bases for J; bases not matched to a gene: 15. The CDR3 extends over 15 amino acids. Germline V gene data show CDR1 as MNHNS and CDR2 as SASEGT.